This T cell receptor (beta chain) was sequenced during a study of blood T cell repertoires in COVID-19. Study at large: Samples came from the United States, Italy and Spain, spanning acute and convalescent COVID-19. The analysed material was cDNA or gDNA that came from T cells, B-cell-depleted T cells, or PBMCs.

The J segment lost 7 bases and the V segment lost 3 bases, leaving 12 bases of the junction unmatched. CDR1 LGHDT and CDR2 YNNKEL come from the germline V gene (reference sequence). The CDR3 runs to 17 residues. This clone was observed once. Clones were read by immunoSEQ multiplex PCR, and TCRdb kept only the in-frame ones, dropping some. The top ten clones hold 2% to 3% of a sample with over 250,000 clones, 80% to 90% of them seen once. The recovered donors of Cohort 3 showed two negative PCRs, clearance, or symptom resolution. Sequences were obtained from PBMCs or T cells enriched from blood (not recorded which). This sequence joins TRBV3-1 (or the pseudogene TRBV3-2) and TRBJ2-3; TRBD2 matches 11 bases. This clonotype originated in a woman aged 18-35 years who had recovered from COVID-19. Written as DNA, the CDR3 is TGTGCCAGCAGCCAGGCGACACCGGGACTAGCGGCGAATACGCAGTATTTT. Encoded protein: CASSQATPGLAANTQYF.